The 21 T cell receptor beta chains below all came from one sample that was sequenced in a study of OX40 agonist ivuxolimab in advanced cancers. Produced via immunoSEQ multiplex PCR; TCRdb's table is partial and in-frame only. The data show about 80,000 clones, with about 86% seen just once and roughly 0.77% held by the top ten. Sequences were derived from CD4+ or CD8+ T cells sorted from blood, sampled in a trial of the OX40 agonist ivuxolimab. These receptors were obtained from an adult with an advanced solid tumor such as melanoma, head and neck, liver or kidney cancer.

This rearrangement joins TRBV15 to TRBJ1-2; D is ambiguous. V was pared by 4 bases and J by 2 bases, with 8 bases between. CDR1 is LNHNV, CDR2 YYDKDF, per germline (reference sequence). The CDR3 is 13 residues long. CDR3 amino acids: CATSKDGNYGYTF. The CDR3 DNA sequence: TGTGCCACCAGCAAGGACGGGAACTATGGCTACACCTTC.

The chain carries TRBV28 and TRBJ2-1, with D perhaps matching TRBD1 (6 bases). The CDR3 length is 15 residues. Germline-derived CDR1 and CDR2 are MDHEN and SYDVKM. Between the trimmed V and J ends, which lost 2 bases and 1 base, there was a span of 9 bases. The CDR3 region is CASSLTGPSYNEQFF. The CDR3 nucleotides are TGTGCCAGCAGTTTAACAGGGCCTTCCTACAATGAGCAGTTCTTC.

The V and J genes are TRBV19 and TRBJ1-2; unclear D gene. The germline gives CDR1 LNHDA, CDR2 SQIVND (reference sequence). The CDR3 length is 14 residues. V lost 6 bases and J 7 bases, leaving 18 bases between the germline ends. The CDR3 sequence: CASRRGTLLTGYTF. As DNA, the CDR3 is TGTGCCAGTAGGCGCGGCACCCTCTTAACTGGCTACACCTTC.

The J gene is TRBJ2-3, the V gene TRBV4-1, with 12 bases that match TRBD2. This CDR3 region has 15 residues. The V gene's germline CDR1 is MGHRA and CDR2 YSYEKL. V lost 4 bases to trimming and J lost 6 bases; unmatched junction nucleotides: 5. This CDR3 reads CASSPTSGGRDTQYF. The DNA of the CDR3 is TGCGCCAGCAGCCCTACTAGCGGGGGGAGGGATACGCAGTATTTT.

This clone was observed a handful of times. The CDR3 protein is CASSFAGLNTEAFF. CDR3 bases: TGTGCCAGCAGCTTTGCGGGGTTGAACACTGAAGCTTTCTTT. The gene calls are TRBV5-4 and TRBJ1-1; D not certain. Trimming shortened V by 2 bases and J by 0 bases, and 8 bases separated the two germline ends. There are 14 residues in the CDR3. Per germline, CDR1 SGHNT and CDR2 YYREEE (reference sequence).

With respect to this clone: Other DNA sequences in this sample translate to the same CDR3. This chain uses TRBV30 with TRBJ1-1, with D unresolved. CDR1 and CDR2 from the germline V gene are GTSNPN and SVGIG (reference sequence). The CDR3 is 13 residues long. Deletions cut 0 bases from V and 0 bases from J, with 5 bases between. DNA for the CDR3: TGTGCCTGGAGTGTAGGACTGAACACTGAAGCTTTCTTT. Its translation is CAWSVGLNTEAFF.

V and J are TRBV11-1 and TRBJ2-3, with D unresolved. Trimming shortened V by 2 bases and J by 2 bases, and 11 bases separated the two germline ends. The CDR3 length is 15 residues. Per germline, CDR1 SGHAT and CDR2 FQDESV (reference sequence). CDR3 in amino acids: CASSLKTSHTDTQYF. The CDR3 DNA follows: TGTGCCAGCAGCTTAAAAACGAGCCACACAGATACGCAGTATTTT.

The chain employs TRBV6-1 and TRBJ1-4; TRBD1 matches 7 bases. V gave up 4 bases and J gave up 2 bases; unmatched junction bases: 7. The CDR3 extends over 16 amino acids. CDR1 MNHNS and CDR2 SASEGT come from the germline V gene. CDR3 DNA sequence: TGTGCCAGCAGTGGGACAGGAATAGGGACTAATGAAAAACTGTTTTTT. Translating gives CASSGTGIGTNEKLFF.

V is TRBV7-8 and J is TRBJ2-1; possible D gene TRBD1, 6 bases. This CDR3 has 18 residues. Germline V gene lookup returns CDR1 SGHVS and CDR2 FQNEAQ. Trimming shortened V by 7 bases and J by 7 bases, and 29 bases separated the two germline ends. The CDR3: CASIHRAGISTTYNEQFF. For the CDR3, the DNA is TGTGCCAGCATCCACAGGGCAGGAATATCGACTACGTATAATGAGCAGTTCTTC.

The rearrangement links TRBV19 to TRBJ1-2, with 11 bases identical to TRBD1. The J segment lost 6 bases and the V segment lost 7 bases, leaving 4 bases of the junction unmatched. Germline assignment: CDR1 LNHDA and CDR2 SQIVND (reference sequence). The CDR3 sequence is 13 residues long. CDR3 DNA sequence: TGTGCCAGTACCGTGGGACAGGGGGATGGCTACACCTTC. Its protein is CASTVGQGDGYTF. The entire variable domain, with the rest obtained from reference TRBV19 and TRBJ1-2, is as follows: DGGITQSPKYLFRKEGQNVTLSCEQNLNHDAMYWYRQDPGQGLRLIYYSQIVNDFQKGDIAEGYSVSREKKESFPLTVTSAQKNPTAFYLCASTVGQGDGYTFGSGTRLTVV.

The gene calls are TRBV7-2 and TRBJ2-7; TRBD1 matches at 8 bases. From germline, CDR1 is SGHTA and CDR2 FQGNSA. V trimming: 2 bases; J trimming: 1 base; junction bases outside the gene matches: 7. The CDR3 totals 16 residues. The CDR3: CASSLLGTGLSYEQYF. The CDR3 coding sequence is TGTGCCAGCAGCTTATTGGGGACAGGCCTTTCCTACGAGCAGTACTTC.

V is TRBV19 and J is TRBJ1-2; tentatively, D is TRBD1 (6 bases). Germline CDR1 reads LNHDA; CDR2 reads SQIVND (reference sequence). Trimming shortened V by 7 bases and J by 8 bases, and 20 bases separated the two germline ends. The CDR3 totals 14 residues. CDR3: CASKDGRGPGGYTF. The CDR3 region has the DNA TGTGCCAGTAAGGATGGCAGGGGCCCTGGGGGCTACACCTTC.

The chain carries TRBV19 and TRBJ2-7; D may correspond to TRBD1 or TRBD2 (6 bases each). V was clipped by 3 bases and J by 3 bases, with 15 bases between them. CDR1 LNHDA and CDR2 SQIVND come from the germline V gene (reference sequence). The CDR3 is 15 residues long. The CDR3 DNA is TGTGCCAGTAGTATTGGCCCGGGGGCGAACTACGAGCAGTACTTC. Translated: CASSIGPGANYEQYF.

Comments on this clone: This sample also contains other DNA sequences that code for the same CDR3. The rearrangement uses TRBV19 and TRBJ1-4; possibly TRBD1 for D (6 bases). With 1 base removed from V and 4 bases from J, the gap between germline ends came to 10 bases. The CDR3 is 15 residues long. CDR1 and CDR2 from the germline V gene are LNHDA and SQIVND (reference sequence). The CDR3 protein is CASSIGTGINEKLFF. The CDR3 coding sequence is TGTGCCAGTAGTATAGGTACAGGGATTAATGAAAAACTGTTTTTT.

This clone was detected once. J is TRBJ1-1 and V is TRBV30; the D is unclear. Germline values: CDR1 GTSNPN, CDR2 SVGIG (reference sequence). This CDR3 has 14 residues. V was shortened by 1 base and J by 6 bases, with 15 bases between the two germline ends. DNA of the CDR3: TGTGCCTGGAGTGAGTGGGGTCCGGGTGCTGAAGCTTTCTTT. As protein: CAWSEWGPGAEAFF.

The rearrangement joins TRBV29-1 to TRBJ1-1; 7 nucleotides align to TRBD1. V lost 5 bases and J lost 7; bases outside the gene matches: 4. CDR1 is SQVTM, CDR2 ANQGSEA, per germline. This CDR3 comprises 11 residues. CDR3 protein: CSVFTGVEAFF. CDR3 bases: TGCAGCGTTTTCACAGGGGTTGAAGCTTTCTTT.

This clone was picked up a small number of times. The J gene is TRBJ2-7, the V gene TRBV19, with unresolved D. This CDR3 comprises 13 residues. Germline lookup yields CDR1 LNHDA and CDR2 SQIVND (reference sequence). V was pared by 6 bases and J by 7 bases, with 16 bases between. The DNA for the CDR3 is TGTGCCAGTAGCCTAAGGCAAGTGGGGGAGCAGTACTTC. Translated, it gives CASSLRQVGEQYF.

The chain carries TRBV5-1 and TRBJ2-7, with D perhaps matching TRBD2 (6 bases). Germline V gene sequence: CDR1 SGHRS, CDR2 YFSETQ. V was clipped by 1 base and J by 0 bases, with 11 bases between them. The CDR3 is made up of 15 amino acids. CDR3 region: CASSLSPGGSYEQYF. The CDR3 DNA follows: TGCGCCAGCAGCTTGTCCCCCGGGGGCTCCTACGAGCAGTACTTC.

This rearrangement joins TRBV2 to TRBJ2-7; tentatively, D is TRBD1 or TRBD2 (5 bases each). V gave up 7 bases and J gave up 2 bases, with 12 bases separating them. The CDR3 totals 13 residues. Germline CDR1 is SNHLY and CDR2 is FYNNEI. The CDR3 nucleotides read TGTGCCAGCACTTGGGACCTTGCCTACGAGCAGTACTTC. As protein: CASTWDLAYEQYF.

This sequence joins TRBV11-1 and TRBJ1-6; D is ambiguous. V shed 3 bases and J shed 1 base, with 4 bases lying between them. This CDR3 is 14 amino acids long. Germline V gene sequence: CDR1 SGHAT, CDR2 FQDESV (reference sequence). CDR3 residues: CASSFGSYNSPLHF. In DNA form, the CDR3 reads TGTGCCAGCAGCTTTGGATCCTATAATTCACCCCTCCACTTT.

The chain has TRBV29-1 and TRBJ2-1, with 13 positions matching TRBD2. Germline values: CDR1 SQVTM, CDR2 ANQGSEA. Unmatched junction bases numbered 11, after V lost 6 bases and J lost 6 bases. The CDR3 contains 16 residues. CDR3 DNA: TGCAGCGTCCCCGGACTAGCGGGAGTTTCGGGCAATGAGCAGTTCTTC. Its protein product is CSVPGLAGVSGNEQFF.